This paragraph covers one TCR beta chain sequence. These data originate in a study of blood T cell repertoires in COVID-19. About the research overall: COVID-19 samples from acute and convalescent phases originated in the United States, Italy and Spain. The cDNA or gDNA used as material had been derived from T cells, B-cell-depleted T cells, or PBMCs.

The authors' processing: Amplification from reference gene primers served as the basis for estimated nucleated cell counts. Method: immunoSEQ multiplex PCR; TCRdb's copy keeps in-frame clones and lacks some. V, J and clone size were drawn from that table, and D and trimming were deduced from the DNA. This sample has 20,000 to 25,000 clones, with 75% to 95% found just once. The germline CDR1 and CDR2 sequences are MNHEY and SVGEGT. J lost 5 bases, V lost 5 bases, and 7 bases had no gene match. The CDR3 consists of 15 residues. The clonotype comes from a human donor in a cohort sampled during active COVID-19. Sequenced material: peripheral blood. V gene TRBV6-2 or TRBV6-3 combines with J gene TRBJ1-4; TRBD1 agrees at 8 bases. The CDR3 DNA is TGTGCCAGCAGTCCCTGGACAGGGTGGAATGAAAAACTGTTTTTT. Amino acids: CASSPWTGWNEKLFF.